The next 6 T cell receptor beta chains were all read from a single sample in a study of T-cell reconstitution after alpha-beta-depleted transplantation in children. Unique molecular identifiers were built into the TCRbeta library. TCRdb called the PCR reads again in MiXCR, with one record for every CDR3 protein. The sample carries around 960,000 distinct CDR3 sequences, under 30% recorded once. The sequences come from PBMCs, mostly from graft donor cells, collected 360 days after TCRalphabeta/CD19-depleted stem cell transplant. These receptors were obtained from a boy younger than two who had a stem cell transplant for SCID, so the T cells may come from the graft donor.

This clonotype was seen a handful of times. J is TRBJ2-3 and V is TRBV15; 8 bases agree with TRBD2. Trimming took 6 bases from V and 3 from J; bases not matched to a gene: 5. The CDR3 has 14 amino acids. Germline CDR1 and CDR2: LNHNV and YYDKDF (reference sequence). CDR3 nucleotide sequence: TGTGCCACCAGTCGGGGGGGCTGGACAGATACGCAGTATTTT. It translates to CATSRGGWTDTQYF.

This clonotype was seen only a few times. The chain combines TRBV20-1 with TRBJ2-7, with 12 bases fitting TRBD2. The CDR3 spans 14 residues. Per the germline V gene, CDR1 is DFQATT and CDR2 is SNEGSKA (reference sequence). With 5 bases clipped from V and 3 bases from J, the junction kept 5 bases outside the gene matches. The CDR3 protein is CSARLAGAFYEQYF. The CDR3 region has the DNA TGCAGTGCTCGACTAGCGGGGGCGTTCTACGAGCAGTACTTC.

This clonotype was found a few times. The CDR3 loop reads CAIGQGSGELFF. CDR3 nucleotides: TGTGCCATCGGACAGGGCAGCGGGGAGCTGTTTTTT. This chain links TRBV10-3 with TRBJ2-2; TRBD1 matches at 8 bases. The V and J ends lost 8 bases and 7 bases, in that order; junction bases with no gene match: 3. The CDR3 covers 12 residues. Germline values: CDR1 ENHRY, CDR2 SYGVKD.

J is TRBJ1-5 and V is TRBV6-5; D is ambiguous. CDR1 is MNHEY and CDR2 is SVGAGI in the germline V gene. V dropped 0 bases and J dropped 1 base, with 10 bases sitting between them. This CDR3 is 16 amino acids long. The chain's CDR3 is CASSYSDRLSNQPQHF. CDR3 sequence (DNA): TGTGCCAGCAGTTACTCCGACCGTTTGAGCAATCAGCCCCAGCATTTT.

V is TRBV14 and J is TRBJ2-2; unclear D gene. Germline V CDR1 and CDR2: SGHDN, FVKESK. The CDR3 is made up of 14 amino acids. V lost 5 bases and J lost 1, with 8 bases in between. Here the CDR3 DNA reads TGTGCCAGCAGCTACTGGGAGAACACCGGGGAGCTGTTTTTT. Translating gives CASSYWENTGELFF.

The CDR3 DNA follows: TGCGCCAGCAGTCTACCAGGGGGCAGGTCCTACGAGCAGTACTTC. This encodes CASSLPGGRSYEQYF. The J gene is TRBJ2-7, the V gene TRBV4-3, with 8 bases identical to TRBD1. Trimming cost V 6 bases and J 1 base; bases outside gene matches: 8. In germline, CDR1 is LGHNA, CDR2 YSLEER. There are 15 residues in the CDR3.